The 32 T cell receptor beta chains reported below all come from one sample, sequenced in a study of blood T cell repertoires in COVID-19. Assay: immunoSEQ multiplex PCR; the TCRdb copy retains only in-frame clones and omits some. The sample contains a few hundred thousand clones, nearly 90% of which appear only once. The specimen was peripheral blood. All receptors come from a middle-aged woman who had recovered from COVID-19.

The chain carries TRBV2 and TRBJ2-1; 12 nucleotides align to TRBD2. The CDR3 is 15 amino acids. The germline V gene has CDR1 SNHLY and CDR2 FYNNEI. Trimming at V came to 6 bases and at J to 6 bases, leaving 6 bases not matched to a gene. CDR3 loop: CASRSLAGGLNEQFF. The CDR3 bases are TGTGCCAGCAGGTCCCTAGCGGGAGGGCTCAATGAGCAGTTCTTC.

The chain has TRBV21-1 and TRBJ1-6; TRBD1, the table's D call, was not compared with the DNA. TRBV21-1 is marked as a pseudogene. The CDR3 is 13 residues long. In DNA form, the CDR3 reads TGTGCCAGCAGCAACTGGCCAGTGTGTACCCTCCACTTT. This encodes CASSNWPVCTLHF.

This clone showed up just a few times. The chain carries TRBV29-1 and TRBJ1-2; 10 bases line up with TRBD1. This CDR3 has 13 amino acids. The V and J ends lost 4 bases and 5 bases, in that order; junction bases with no gene match: 4. Germline V CDR1 and CDR2: SQVTM, ANQGSEA. This CDR3 reads CSVGDRGIYGYTF. The CDR3 DNA reads TGCAGCGTTGGGGACAGGGGTATATATGGCTACACCTTC.

The CDR3 DNA follows: TGTGCCAGCAGTTACATCCTAGCGGGGGTTGGGACAGATACGCAGTATTTT. It translates to CASSYILAGVGTDTQYF. This chain links TRBV6-2 or TRBV6-3 with TRBJ2-3; 10 nucleotides align to TRBD2. V lost 2 bases to trimming and J lost 3 bases; unmatched junction nucleotides: 8. The CDR3 consists of 17 residues. Germline V gene sequence: CDR1 MNHEY, CDR2 SVGEGT.

CDR3 coding DNA: TGTGCCAGCAGCTCCGTTCAAGCGGGGGGGCTCCACGAGCAGTACTTC. It codes for CASSSVQAGGLHEQYF. The chain links TRBV5-4 to TRBJ2-7; 10 positions agree with TRBD2. Germline loops: CDR1 SGHNT, CDR2 YYREEE (reference sequence). The CDR3 is 16 residues long. The J segment lost 5 bases and the V segment lost 3 bases, leaving 11 bases of the junction unmatched. Full variable domain (outside the CDR3, taken from reference TRBV5-4 and TRBJ2-7): ETGVTQSPTHLIKTRGQQVTLRCSSQSGHNTVSWYQQALGQGPQFIFQYYREEENGRGNFPPRFSGLQFPNYSSELNVNALELDDSALYLCASSSVQAGGLHEQYFGPGTRLTVT.

The chain couples TRBV27 to TRBJ1-6; a possible D gene is TRBD1 (6 bases). V lost 8 bases and J 9 bases, leaving 17 bases between the germline ends. This CDR3 region has 14 residues. The germline gives CDR1 MNHEY, CDR2 SMNVEV (reference sequence). The CDR3 DNA is TGTGCCAGCGGTAACATGGACAGTGCTTCACCCCTCCACTTT. It specifies CASGNMDSASPLHF.

This clone was detected a few times. The CDR3 nucleotides read TGCGCCAGCAGCTTGGCCGCGGCGGGGGAGACCCAGTACTTC. Its protein product is CASSLAAAGETQYF. This chain links TRBV5-1 with TRBJ2-5; a possible D gene is TRBD2 (6 bases). V dropped 0 bases and J dropped 5 bases, with 11 bases sitting between them. The V gene's germline CDR1 is SGHRS and CDR2 YFSETQ. CDR3 length equals 14 residues.

The chain carries TRBV28 and TRBJ1-6; D is unclear. Germline-derived CDR1 and CDR2 are MDHEN and SYDVKM. V was pared by 6 bases and J by 3 bases, with 12 bases between. The CDR3 covers 15 residues. CDR3 loop: CASRGGSIYNSPLHF. CDR3 bases: TGTGCCAGCAGGGGCGGGTCAATCTATAATTCACCCCTCCACTTT. Full variable domain (outside the CDR3, taken from reference TRBV28 and TRBJ1-6): DVKVTQSSRYLVKRTGEKVFLECVQDMDHENMFWYRQDPGLGLRLIYFSYDVKMKEKGDIPEGYSVSREKKERFSLILESASTNQTSMYLCASRGGSIYNSPLHFGNGTRLTVT.

The V and J genes are TRBV4-1 and TRBJ1-3; D unresolved. The V end was cut by 2 bases, the J end by 0 bases, with 8 bases between. Germline V gene sequence: CDR1 MGHRA, CDR2 YSYEKL. CDR3 length: 15 amino acids. CDR3 in DNA: TGCGCCAGCAGCCAAACCGGTGACTCTGGAAACACCATATATTTT. It codes for CASSQTGDSGNTIYF.

V usage is TRBV10-1 and J usage is TRBJ2-3; 11 bases align to TRBD2. After removal of 2 bases from V and 3 bases from J, the junction contained 7 bases not matched to a gene. Germline V gene data show CDR1 as WNHNN and CDR2 as SYGVQD (reference sequence). CDR3 length: 17 amino acids. The CDR3 DNA reads as TGCGCCAGCAGTGAGACAAGACTAGCGGGAAGGACAGATACGCAGTATTTT. This sequence encodes CASSETRLAGRTDTQYF.

CDR3 sequence (DNA): TGTGCCATCAAGGAGACTCCCGACGGCACCGGGGAGCTGTTTTTT. It yields the protein CAIKETPDGTGELFF. The chain joins TRBV10-3 to TRBJ2-2; D remains ambiguous. The germline CDR1 and CDR2 sequences are ENHRY and SYGVKD. The V gene lost 7 bases and the J gene lost 4 bases, with 16 bases spanning the gap. The CDR3 extends over 15 amino acids.

The chain employs TRBV13 and TRBJ2-5, with TRBD2 as a possible D gene (5 bases). Between the trimmed V and J ends, which lost 5 bases and 1 base, there was a span of 14 bases. Germline-derived CDR1 and CDR2 are PRHDT and FYEKMQ (reference sequence). CDR3 length equals 15 residues. The CDR3 DNA reads TGTGCCAGCAGCAAGATTAGAGGGTCCCAAGAGACCCAGTACTTC. Its translation: CASSKIRGSQETQYF.

This chain joins TRBV5-1 and TRBJ2-5; D remains unclear. CDR3 length: 13 amino acids. The V and J ends lost 5 bases and 3 bases respectively, with 11 bases between them. Per germline, CDR1 SGHRS and CDR2 YFSETQ. The CDR3 here is CASSELQEETQYF. The CDR3 DNA sequence: TGCGCCAGCAGTGAGCTTCAAGAAGAGACCCAGTACTTC.

The chain carries TRBV27 and TRBJ1-2; TRBD1 agrees at 9 bases. This CDR3 has 17 amino acids. J gave up 2 bases and V 2 bases, and 9 bases lay outside the gene matches. Germline CDR1 and CDR2: MNHEY and SMNVEV (reference sequence). CDR3 residues: CASSLLWTGDGNYGYTF. CDR3 DNA sequence: TGTGCCAGCAGTTTACTATGGACAGGGGACGGAAACTATGGCTACACCTTC.

This chain joins TRBV7-8 and TRBJ2-7; no clear D. V dropped 0 bases and J dropped 2 bases, with 5 bases sitting between them. Germline V gene data show CDR1 as SGHVS and CDR2 as FQNEAQ. The CDR3 totals 13 residues. CDR3 DNA sequence: TGTGCCAGCAGCTTAGCGGCGGCCTACGAGCAGTACGTC. It is translated as CASSLAAAYEQYV.

This chain links TRBV5-1 with TRBJ2-5, with 7 bases matching TRBD2. The CDR3 covers 16 residues. Trimming removed 0 bases from V and 5 bases from J; junction bases left unmatched: 10. Germline-derived CDR1 and CDR2 are SGHRS and YFSETQ. This chain's CDR3 is CASSLAGLDGDETQYF. DNA for the CDR3: TGCGCCAGCAGCTTGGCCGGACTAGACGGTGACGAGACCCAGTACTTC.

V usage is TRBV3-1 (or the pseudogene TRBV3-2) and J usage is TRBJ2-1; TRBD2 aligns across 9 bases. Germline V gives CDR1 LGHDT, CDR2 YNNKEL (reference sequence). The V and J ends lost 1 base and 5 bases, in that order; junction bases with no gene match: 0. The CDR3 runs to 14 residues. In DNA form, the CDR3 reads TGTGCCAGCAGCCAAGGACTAGCGGACAATGAGCAGTTCTTC. It specifies CASSQGLADNEQFF.

J is TRBJ2-3 and V is TRBV7-9, with no clear D. The CDR3 contains 12 residues. The germline V gene has CDR1 SEHNR and CDR2 FQNEAQ (reference sequence). V lost 3 bases, J lost 4 bases, and 5 bases lay in between. In DNA form, the CDR3 reads TGTGCCAGCAGCTTCCCAGCAGATACGCAGTATTTT. Translated: CASSFPADTQYF.

This clone occurred many times. The rearrangement links TRBV2 to TRBJ1-5; possibly TRBD1 for D (5 bases). Trimming took 8 bases from V and 0 from J, leaving 20 bases between them. This CDR3 is 17 amino acids long. The germline V gene encodes CDR1 SNHLY and CDR2 FYNNEI. The CDR3: CASRPLGDSYSNQPQHF. CDR3 DNA: TGTGCCAGCCGCCCCCTTGGGGACTCATATAGCAATCAGCCCCAGCATTTT.

The gene calls are TRBV5-4 and TRBJ2-3; D remains ambiguous. This CDR3 comprises 14 residues. V lost 4 bases and J 2 bases, leaving 11 bases between the germline ends. CDR1 and CDR2 (germline): SGHNT, YYREEE (reference sequence). The CDR3 spells CASSREPLTDTQYF. DNA for the CDR3: TGTGCCAGCAGCCGTGAACCACTCACAGATACGCAGTATTTT.

This clone was seen once. CDR3 DNA: TGTGCCAGCAGTAGCGCCTACGAGCAGTACTTC. Translated, it gives CASSSAYEQYF. The chain carries TRBV28 and TRBJ2-7; D gene ambiguous. The V end was cut by 5 bases, the J end by 2 bases, with 4 bases between. CDR3 length equals 11 residues. Looked up from germline, CDR1 is MDHEN and CDR2 is SYDVKM.

The V and J genes are TRBV3-1 (or the pseudogene TRBV3-2) and TRBJ2-1; D is perhaps TRBD2 (6 bases). The CDR3 has 15 residues. The germline V gene encodes CDR1 LGHDT and CDR2 YNNKEL (reference sequence). V lost 3 bases and J 4 bases, leaving 13 bases between the germline ends. The CDR3 here is CASSQEGRRYNEQFF. DNA of the CDR3: TGTGCCAGCAGCCAGGAGGGCAGGAGGTACAATGAGCAGTTCTTC.

The chain joins TRBV5-6 to TRBJ2-7; 9 bases map to TRBD2. CDR3 size: 15 residues. Per germline, CDR1 SGHDT and CDR2 YYEEEE. J was trimmed by 2 bases and V by 0 bases; bases with no gene match: 3. The CDR3 here is CASSLGLADPYEQYV. The DNA for the CDR3 is TGTGCCAGCAGCTTGGGACTAGCGGACCCCTACGAGCAGTACGTC.

V and J are TRBV28 and TRBJ2-5, with 8 bases identical to TRBD2. V lost 3 bases and J lost 5; bases outside the gene matches: 11. This CDR3 region has 16 residues. Looked up from germline, CDR1 is MDHEN and CDR2 is SYDVKM. The DNA for the CDR3 is TGTGCCAGCAGTTTTCTTAGCGGGGCACGGATGGAGACCCAGTACTTC. Its protein product is CASSFLSGARMETQYF.

The chain has TRBV28 and TRBJ1-3; the D is unclear. The V and J ends lost 6 bases and 0 bases respectively, with 15 bases between them. The CDR3 spans 16 residues. The germline V gene encodes CDR1 MDHEN and CDR2 SYDVKM. The CDR3 region has the DNA TGTGCCAGCAGGCGGCCGCCAACTGCCTCTGGAAACACCATATATTTT. Amino acid sequence: CASRRPPTASGNTIYF.

This clone appeared once. The gene calls are TRBV5-4 and TRBJ2-5; D may be TRBD2 (6 bases). The CDR3 is 17 residues long. Per the germline V gene, CDR1 is SGHNT and CDR2 is YYREEE (reference sequence). V was shortened by 4 bases and J by 1 base, with 20 bases between the two germline ends. The CDR3 nucleotides read TGTGCCAGCAGCGACCGGGTTGGTAGCGGAGCCCAAGAGACCCAGTACTTC. This gives the protein CASSDRVGSGAQETQYF.

The V gene is TRBV28, the J gene TRBJ2-7; 12 nucleotides match TRBD1. Germline values: CDR1 MDHEN, CDR2 SYDVKM. This CDR3 has 14 amino acids. The V segment lost 7 bases and the J segment 4 bases; nucleotides outside the gene matches: 5. CDR3 sequence (DNA): TGTGCCAGCAAGGGGACAGGGGGCGTATACGAGCAGTACTTC. Protein: CASKGTGGVYEQYF.

The rearrangement uses TRBV14 and TRBJ1-2, with 10 bases aligning to TRBD1. The CDR3 length is 20 residues. V was clipped by 4 bases and J by 6 bases; unmatched bases: 23. Germline CDR1 SGHDN, CDR2 FVKESK. The chain's CDR3 is CASSPLGRGNRQGASDGYTF. As DNA, the CDR3 is TGTGCCAGCAGCCCTTTAGGCCGTGGTAATCGACAGGGGGCCTCTGATGGCTACACCTTC.

This clone was detected a few times. The chain has TRBV6-5 and TRBJ1-6, with no clear D. Trimming removed 9 bases at V and 8 bases at J, with 20 bases between. The germline V gene has CDR1 MNHEY and CDR2 SVGAGI. The CDR3 runs to 15 residues. CDR3 DNA sequence: TGTGCCAGTTCTTTTCGGCGGGGAATTTATTCACCCCTCCACTTT. The encoded protein is CASSFRRGIYSPLHF.

The rearrangement uses TRBV7-7 and TRBJ2-7; 12 bases match TRBD2. Germline V CDR1 and CDR2: SSHAT, FNYEAQ (reference sequence). The CDR3 is 17 amino acids. J gave up 6 bases and V 5 bases, and 14 bases lay outside the gene matches. CDR3 protein: CASSPTSGGHRSSEQYF. For the CDR3, the DNA is TGTGCCAGCAGCCCGACTAGCGGGGGACACAGAAGCTCCGAGCAGTACTTC.

This rearrangement joins TRBV11-2 to TRBJ2-2; no reliable D call. The CDR3 consists of 14 residues. Per the germline V gene, CDR1 is SGHAT and CDR2 is FQNNGV. V lost 3 bases and J 4 bases, leaving 9 bases between the germline ends. CDR3 coding DNA: TGTGCCAGCAGCTTCATCGGCGGCACCGGGGAGCTGTTTTTT. Translating gives CASSFIGGTGELFF.

V and J are TRBV7-9 and TRBJ2-7; TRBD1 aligns across 7 bases. The CDR3 is 14 amino acids. The germline CDR1 and CDR2 sequences are SEHNR and FQNEAQ (reference sequence). The ends lost 5 bases at V and 3 bases at J; junction bases unmatched: 7. The CDR3 loop reads CASSEATGRYEQYF. In DNA form, the CDR3 reads TGTGCCAGCAGCGAAGCGACAGGGCGCTACGAGCAGTACTTC.